Sequencing of this T cell receptor (beta chain) was carried out in a study of shared clonotypes between healthy human individuals. Study-level background: Each donor had three CD4 naive, three CD4 memory, two CD8 naive and one CD8 memory plate.

Only CD45RO-negative cells positively selected for CCR7 counted as naive CD8 cells, so terminally differentiated effector memory CD45RA+ cells were excluded. The study, taken as a whole, reports: Shared clonotypes: approximately 5% naive CD4, roughly 3.8% naive CD8, less than 2.5% memory CD4, under 0.5% memory CD8.

The germline gives CDR1 LGHNT, CDR2 FRNRAP. There are 12 residues in the CDR3. V lost 5 bases to trimming and J lost 4 bases, with 9 bases between them. The repertoire was sequenced with immunoSEQ multiplex PCR; TCRdb's copy has only in-frame clones and lacks some. Of about 2 million clones listed, about 95% are singletons. Turning to this clone: What it binds is not known.

The rearrangement links TRBV12-5 to TRBJ2-7, with D perhaps TRBD1 (5 bases). Sequencing was carried out using naive CD8+ T cells sorted from blood. The source of this sequence is a man between 18 and 35 years old in good health. The CDR3 DNA is TGTGCTAGTGGTCTCGACAGTTACGAGCAGTACTTC. Protein: CASGLDSYEQYF.